This entry lists 32 T cell receptor beta chains sequenced from one sample in a study of T cells after yellow fever vaccination. Via MiXCR, TCRdb re-called the 5' RACE reads, giving one row per CDR3 protein. The table includes 200,000 to 250,000 distinct CDR3 sequences, 6.5% to 8.5% detected once. The sequencing used CD4+ T cells sorted from PBMCs, collected 15 days after the yellow fever booster vaccination. The receptors were gathered from a man aged 25-45 years who received the YFV17D yellow fever vaccine.

This clonotype was seen only a few times. V usage is TRBV5-5 and J usage is TRBJ1-4; D unresolved. The CDR3 sequence is 12 residues long. Germline CDR1 reads SGHKS; CDR2 reads YYEKEE (reference sequence). V shed 5 bases and J shed 5 bases, with 7 bases lying between them. CDR3 in amino acids: CASSFPNEKLFF. In nucleotides, the CDR3 is TGTGCCAGCAGTTTCCCCAATGAAAAACTGTTTTTT.

As DNA, the CDR3 is TGTGCCAGCAGCTTAACCCTTAGGCCCACCTCTCGCGATACGCAGTATTTT. Its protein is CASSLTLRPTSRDTQYF. The V gene is TRBV9, the J gene TRBJ2-3; D not certain. The V gene lost 4 bases and the J gene lost 6 bases, with 24 bases spanning the gap. The length of the CDR3 is 17 residues. Germline lookup yields CDR1 SGDLS and CDR2 YYNGEE. Based on the CDR3 plus reference TRBV9 and TRBJ2-3, the full variable domain is DSGVTQTPKHLITATGQRVTLRCSPRSGDLSVYWYQQSLDQGLQFLIQYYNGEERAKGNILERFSAQQFPDLHSELNLSSLELGDSALYFCASSLTLRPTSRDTQYFGPGTRLTVL.

This clonotype was counted at least ten times. The CDR3 spells CASSLRREAFF. CDR3 DNA sequence: TGTGCCAGCAGCTTAAGGAGAGAAGCTTTCTTT. The chain uses TRBV7-8 and TRBJ1-1; D uncertain. The CDR3 runs 11 residues. V lost 2 bases, J lost 8 bases, and 6 bases lay in between. Germline CDR1 reads SGHVS; CDR2 reads FQNEAQ.

The chain joins TRBV14 to TRBJ2-3; unclear D gene. CDR3 length equals 13 residues. V shed 5 bases and J shed 3 bases, with 9 bases lying between them. From germline, CDR1 is SGHDN and CDR2 FVKESK. The CDR3 nucleotides read TGTGCCAGCAGCTTGCCCGCAACAGATACGCAGTATTTT. Its protein product is CASSLPATDTQYF.

This clonotype showed up many times. This sequence joins TRBV28 and TRBJ1-5; D perhaps matches TRBD1 (5 bases). The length of the CDR3 is 15 residues. Germline lookup yields CDR1 MDHEN and CDR2 SYDVKM. V was clipped by 1 base and J by 3 bases, with 10 bases between them. CDR3 amino acids: CASSLSRAFNQPQHF. For the CDR3, the DNA is TGTGCCAGCAGTTTATCCAGGGCCTTCAATCAGCCCCAGCATTTT.

V and J are TRBV7-9 and TRBJ1-2; D unclear. CDR1 and CDR2 from the germline V gene are SEHNR and FQNEAQ (reference sequence). This CDR3 has 11 amino acids. Trimming cost V 5 bases and J 6 bases, with 7 bases left between them. CDR3 amino acids: CASSRKHGYTF. The CDR3 DNA reads TGTGCCAGCAGCCGAAAGCATGGCTACACCTTC.

This clonotype was seen many times. V is TRBV28 and J is TRBJ2-3; a possible D gene is TRBD1 (5 bases). V gave up 3 bases and J gave up 1 base, with 11 bases separating them. This CDR3 has 15 amino acids. CDR1 MDHEN and CDR2 SYDVKM come from the germline V gene. The CDR3, as DNA: TGTGCCAGCAGTTTTGGGGCGGTTGGCACAGATACGCAGTATTTT. It specifies CASSFGAVGTDTQYF.

This clonotype has a count of ten or more. The chain couples TRBV7-2 to TRBJ2-7, with TRBD2 matching 12 bases. Germline V gene data show CDR1 as SGHTA and CDR2 as FQGNSA. V was clipped by 4 bases and J by 3 bases; unmatched bases: 7. The CDR3 spans 16 residues. CDR3 DNA: TGTGCCAGCAGCTCCCCGACTAGCGGGGGTTACTACGAGCAGTACTTC. Its translation is CASSSPTSGGYYEQYF.

This chain joins TRBV19 and TRBJ2-3; 13 bases are shared with TRBD2. The CDR3 runs to 15 residues. Germline V gene lookup returns CDR1 LNHDA and CDR2 SQIVND (reference sequence). Losses at the gene ends were 2 bases for V and 10 bases for J; bases not matched to a gene: 6. The CDR3 region has the DNA TGTGCCAGTAGTATACCTGGACTAGCGGGAGCCTCGCAGTATTTT. This encodes CASSIPGLAGASQYF.

This clonotype was counted a few times. The V and J genes are TRBV6-5 and TRBJ2-1; D is undetermined. Germline CDR1 reads MNHEY; CDR2 reads SVGAGI. The CDR3 length is 13 residues. Deletions cut 2 bases from V and 8 bases from J, with 10 bases between. The chain's CDR3 is CASSYADGDEQFF. CDR3 nucleotides: TGTGCCAGCAGTTACGCTGACGGCGATGAGCAGTTCTTC.

This clonotype was seen a few times. The genes are TRBV28 and TRBJ2-7; 11 positions agree with TRBD2. J was trimmed by 3 bases and V by 7 bases; bases with no gene match: 14. This CDR3 region has 17 residues. The V gene's germline CDR1 is MDHEN and CDR2 SYDVKM. CDR3 nucleotides: TGTGCCAGCACCCCAGCTAGCGGGAGGTTGGGTTTCTACGAGCAGTACTTC. Amino acids: CASTPASGRLGFYEQYF.

This clonotype was recorded at least ten times. This chain links TRBV20-1 with TRBJ1-5; D unresolved. The CDR3 is made up of 13 amino acids. Germline lookup yields CDR1 DFQATT and CDR2 SNEGSKA (reference sequence). V lost 3 bases and J lost 1, with 7 bases in between. The CDR3 DNA reads TGCAGTGCTAGTGAGAAGAGCAATCAGCCCCAGCATTTT. Translation: CSASEKSNQPQHF.

The CDR3 reads CAITEVQGNTIYF. CDR3 in DNA: TGTGCCATCACCGAGGTGCAGGGAAACACCATATATTTT. The chain links TRBV10-3 to TRBJ1-3; no clear D gene. The germline V gene encodes CDR1 ENHRY and CDR2 SYGVKD. This CDR3 has 13 residues. With 7 bases removed from V and 4 bases from J, the gap between germline ends came to 11 bases.

This clonotype showed up just a few times. The V gene is TRBV7-2, the J gene TRBJ1-3; 9 bases are shared with TRBD1. The germline gives CDR1 SGHTA, CDR2 FQGNSA. Germline trimming cut 4 bases from V and 4 bases from J; bases unmatched to any gene: 5. This CDR3 is 15 amino acids long. The CDR3 sequence: CASSSRTGVGNTIYF. CDR3 sequence (DNA): TGTGCCAGCAGCTCAAGGACAGGGGTGGGAAACACCATATATTTT.

This clonotype was observed many times. The rearrangement uses TRBV5-1 and TRBJ2-7; D perhaps matches TRBD1 (6 bases). Germline V gene lookup returns CDR1 SGHRS and CDR2 YFSETQ. Between the trimmed V and J ends, which lost 4 bases and 0 bases, there was a span of 14 bases. This CDR3 contains 15 residues. The CDR3 nucleotides read TGCGCCAGCAGCGGCCGGGACACGGGCTCCTACGAGCAGTACTTC. It codes for CASSGRDTGSYEQYF.

The sample holds many counts of this clonotype. The J gene is TRBJ2-2, the V gene TRBV19, with a weak D call TRBD2 (6 bases). Trimming removed 3 bases at V and 6 bases at J, with 17 bases between. Germline lookup yields CDR1 LNHDA and CDR2 SQIVND (reference sequence). This CDR3 has 16 amino acids. The CDR3, as DNA: TGTGCCAGTAGTATGGGATCCGGGAGAGCGGCCGGGGAGCTGTTTTTT. Encoded protein: CASSMGSGRAAGELFF. Supplemented by reference TRBV19 and TRBJ2-2, the full variable domain reads DGGITQSPKYLFRKEGQNVTLSCEQNLNHDAMYWYRQDPGQGLRLIYYSQIVNDFQKGDIAEGYSVSREKKESFPLTVTSAQKNPTAFYLCASSMGSGRAAGELFFGEGSRLTVL.

The chain couples TRBV7-8 to TRBJ2-6; 8 bases agree with TRBD1. Trimming at V came to 5 bases and at J to 4 bases, leaving 10 bases not matched to a gene. The CDR3 totals 17 residues. In germline, CDR1 is SGHVS, CDR2 FQNEAQ. CDR3 amino acids: CASSPGTGRPGANVLTF. The DNA for the CDR3 is TGTGCCAGCAGCCCCGGGACAGGCCGCCCGGGGGCCAACGTCCTGACTTTC.

This clonotype was seen ten or more times. This chain connects TRBV10-1 to TRBJ2-1; TRBD1 matches 9 bases. With 2 bases clipped from V and 6 bases from J, the junction kept 5 bases outside the gene matches. Germline assignment: CDR1 WNHNN and CDR2 SYGVQD (reference sequence). CDR3 length: 15 amino acids. The CDR3 region is CASSEGTGMVNEQFF. As DNA, the CDR3 is TGCGCCAGCAGTGAGGGGACAGGGATGGTCAATGAGCAGTTCTTC.

This clonotype was seen at least ten times. The chain joins TRBV20-1 to TRBJ1-4, with D maybe TRBD1 (5 bases). Germline assignment: CDR1 DFQATT and CDR2 SNEGSKA (reference sequence). The CDR3 sequence is 13 residues long. Trimming shortened V by 4 bases and J by 5 bases, and 11 bases separated the two germline ends. Here the CDR3 DNA reads TGCAGTGCTACCCAGGGCCCCAATGAAAAACTGTTTTTT. Its translation is CSATQGPNEKLFF.

This clonotype has a handful of counts. The gene calls are TRBV20-1 and TRBJ2-5, with D unclear. V lost 0 bases, J lost 0 bases, and 5 bases lay in between. The CDR3 covers 13 residues. From germline, CDR1 is DFQATT and CDR2 SNEGSKA (reference sequence). CDR3 nucleotide sequence: TGCAGTGCTAGAGAGGGGTACCAAGAGACCCAGTACTTC. Residues: CSAREGYQETQYF.

This clonotype was observed at least ten times. The chain recombines TRBV25-1 with TRBJ2-7; no definite D call. Trimming took off 1 base at V and 2 bases at J, with 0 bases between the two ends. The CDR3 is made up of 11 amino acids. Germline V lookup: CDR1 MGHDK, CDR2 SYGVNS. CDR3 coding DNA: TGTGCCAGCAGTGAATCCTACGAGCAGTACTTC. This sequence encodes CASSESYEQYF.

This clonotype was recorded at least ten times. V gene TRBV12-3 or TRBV12-4 combines with J gene TRBJ2-1; 9 bases are a match to TRBD2. This CDR3 has 12 residues. Trimming removed 5 bases from V and 16 bases from J; junction bases left unmatched: 9. CDR3 in amino acids: CASSLGLAGNFF. In DNA form, the CDR3 reads TGTGCCAGCAGTCTCGGTCTAGCGGGGAATTTCTTC.

This sequence joins TRBV20-1 and TRBJ2-5; D may be TRBD1 (6 bases). Germline lookup yields CDR1 DFQATT and CDR2 SNEGSKA (reference sequence). The CDR3 contains 14 residues. The V end lost 4 bases, the J end lost 4 bases, and 16 bases lay between the germline ends. CDR3 sequence reads: CSANEHRVPETQYF. The CDR3 DNA reads as TGCAGTGCTAACGAACACAGGGTTCCAGAGACCCAGTACTTC.

This chain's CDR3 is CASRPGLAGGRNEQFF. The CDR3 nucleotides read TGTGCCAGCAGGCCGGGACTAGCGGGAGGACGGAATGAGCAGTTCTTC. The chain employs TRBV6-2 or TRBV6-3 and TRBJ2-1; 15 positions match TRBD2. CDR1 is MNHEY, CDR2 SVGEGT, per germline. The CDR3 is 16 residues long. With 6 bases clipped from V and 7 bases from J, the junction kept 7 bases outside the gene matches.

This clonotype was seen only a few times. CDR3 region: CSARESELVNEQYF. The CDR3 DNA reads as TGCAGTGCTAGAGAGAGCGAACTAGTGAACGAGCAGTACTTC. This chain uses TRBV20-1 with TRBJ2-7; tentatively, D is TRBD2 (5 bases). Germline CDR1 is DFQATT and CDR2 is SNEGSKA (reference sequence). This CDR3 has 14 residues. The V and J ends lost 0 bases and 5 bases respectively, with 14 bases between them.

This clonotype has just a few counts. The J gene is TRBJ2-5, the V gene TRBV4-3; D may be TRBD1 (6 bases). Germline V gene lookup returns CDR1 LGHNA and CDR2 YSLEER. The CDR3 runs to 15 residues. Trimming removed 0 bases from V and 4 bases from J, with 12 bases in between. The CDR3 sequence is CASSQDPRGGETQYF. DNA for the CDR3: TGCGCCAGCAGCCAAGATCCCAGGGGCGGAGAGACCCAGTACTTC.

This chain uses TRBV5-1 with TRBJ2-2, with D possibly matching TRBD2 (6 bases). V shed 4 bases and J shed 3 bases, with 10 bases lying between them. There are 14 residues in the CDR3. The germline V gene has CDR1 SGHRS and CDR2 YFSETQ. CDR3 residues: CASSPRDYTGELFF. CDR3 nucleotides: TGCGCCAGCAGCCCCCGGGACTACACCGGGGAGCTGTTTTTT.

This chain connects TRBV10-1 to TRBJ2-7; D remains ambiguous. From germline, CDR1 is WNHNN and CDR2 SYGVQD (reference sequence). The V end lost 5 bases, the J end lost 6 bases, and 5 bases lay between the germline ends. This CDR3 region has 10 residues. CDR3 loop: CASSTFEQYF. The DNA of the CDR3 is TGCGCCAGCAGTACTTTCGAGCAGTACTTC.

The chain is built from TRBV12-3 or TRBV12-4 and TRBJ1-2, with no clear D. V gave up 4 bases and J gave up 5 bases, with 11 bases separating them. This CDR3 contains 13 residues. The CDR3 is CASSSTSLYGYTF. CDR3 DNA: TGTGCCAGCAGTTCCACGAGCCTTTATGGCTACACCTTC.

This clonotype occurred a few times. This chain uses TRBV6-2 or TRBV6-3 with TRBJ1-5; D is ambiguous. Germline values: CDR1 MNHEY, CDR2 SVGEGT. The CDR3 runs to 13 residues. V lost 10 bases to trimming and J lost 7 bases, with 17 bases between them. DNA for the CDR3: TGTGCCATCTCGAGCGATACTCGGCAGCCCCAGCATTTT. This translates into CAISSDTRQPQHF.

V usage is TRBV7-2 and J usage is TRBJ2-3; 13 bases are shared with TRBD2. Trimming at V came to 8 bases and at J to 4 bases, leaving 0 bases not matched to a gene. From germline, CDR1 is SGHTA and CDR2 FQGNSA. This CDR3 has 13 residues. The CDR3 loop is CASGLAGADTQYF. The CDR3 DNA sequence: TGTGCCAGCGGACTAGCGGGAGCAGATACGCAGTATTTT.

This clonotype was counted only a few times. The genes are TRBV7-2 and TRBJ1-1; D is unresolved. The V gene's germline CDR1 is SGHTA and CDR2 FQGNSA. This CDR3 is built from 15 residues. The V end lost 3 bases, the J end lost 1 base, and 12 bases lay between the germline ends. The CDR3 here is CASSFRVPGNTEAFF. The CDR3 DNA is TGTGCCAGCAGCTTCCGAGTTCCAGGGAACACTGAAGCTTTCTTT.